These T cell receptor beta chains were read from a single sample in a study of blood T cells in healthy people across ages. TCRdb re-analysed the 5' RACE reads in MiXCR, keeping a single row per CDR3 protein. The table shows approximately 1,000,000 distinct CDR3 sequences, with more than 35% occurring only once. The sequenced sample consisted of blood. Receptors originate from a woman in her sixties or seventies in good health. Each CDR3 is given with its conserved first and last residue. D genes are given only for firm matches. Part of the rows lack a size; the others show once, few, many or a class for expanded clones.

j_gene	d_gene	v_gene	abundance	CDR3aa	CDR3nt
TRBJ2-1	.	TRBV7-3	.	CASSLNGVSYNEQFF	TGTGCCAGCAGCTTAAACGGAGTCTCCTACAATGAGCAGTTCTTC
TRBJ2-3	TRBD1	TRBV29-1	.	CSARTGGAADTQYF	TGCAGCGCACGGACAGGAGGAGCTGCAGATACGCAGTATTTT
TRBJ1-6	TRBD1	TRBV28	.	CASSRGTVYNSPLHF	TGTGCCAGCAGTCGCGGGACAGTCTATAATTCACCCCTCCACTTT
TRBJ2-1	.	TRBV3-1	.	CASSQGVGGAYNEQFF	TGTGCCAGCAGCCAAGGGGTGGGGGGTGCTTACAATGAGCAGTTCTTC
TRBJ2-5	.	TRBV25-1	.	CASSEWGLGYQETQYF	TGTGCCAGCAGTGAGTGGGGCTTGGGGTACCAAGAGACCCAGTACTTC
TRBJ2-1	TRBD2	TRBV24-1	few	CATSDPRGRAVNEQFF	TGTGCCACCAGTGACCCTCGCGGGAGGGCCGTGAATGAGCAGTTCTTC
TRBJ2-3	TRBD1	TRBV11-2	.	CASSPGGNTQYF	TGTGCCAGCAGCCCAGGGGGCAATACGCAGTATTTT
TRBJ1-1	.	TRBV20-1	.	CSAGTQPINTEAFF	TGCAGTGCTGGTACCCAGCCCATAAACACTGAAGCTTTCTTT
TRBJ2-7	TRBD2	TRBV20-1	.	CSARDQASGRSSGYEQYF	TGCAGTGCTAGAGATCAGGCTAGCGGGAGGTCTAGCGGCTACGAGCAGTACTTC
TRBJ2-7	.	TRBV7-2	many	CASSLGWMGQYF	TGTGCCAGCAGCTTAGGATGGATGGGGCAGTACTTC
TRBJ2-1	TRBD1	TRBV11-1	once	CASSLAFTGGAYNEQFF	TGTGCCAGCAGCTTAGCCTTTACAGGGGGCGCTTATAATGAGCAGTTCTTC
TRBJ1-5	TRBD1	TRBV20-1	few	CSASSGTGSYNQPQHF	TGCAGTGCTAGCTCTGGGACAGGCAGTTACAATCAGCCCCAGCATTTT
TRBJ1-2	.	TRBV6-2/TRBV6-3	few	CASTDSYGYTF	TGTGCCAGCACCGACAGTTATGGCTACACCTTC
TRBJ2-1	TRBD2	TRBV11-2	.	CASSLASLSGGREEQFF	TGTGCCAGCAGCTTAGCCTCCCTCAGCGGAGGGAGGGAGGAGCAGTTCTTC
TRBJ2-5	TRBD2	TRBV29-1	.	CSNKAGGETQYF	TGCAGCAACAAAGCGGGGGGGGAGACCCAGTACTTC
TRBJ2-3	.	TRBV9	.	CASSVGSSSTDTQYF	TGTGCCAGCAGCGTGGGTTCAAGCAGCACAGATACGCAGTATTTT
TRBJ2-6	.	TRBV20-1	.	CSARGDMSGANVLTF	TGCAGTGCTAGAGGGGACATGTCTGGGGCCAACGTCCTGACTTTC
TRBJ2-1	.	TRBV20-1	.	CSATGQKAYNEQFF	TGCAGTGCTACTGGTCAAAAGGCTTACAATGAGCAGTTCTTC
TRBJ2-5	TRBD2	TRBV3-1	.	CASSQGPAGVETQYF	TGTGCCAGCAGCCAAGGTCCAGCGGGAGTGGAGACCCAGTACTTC
TRBJ2-7	TRBD1	TRBV7-9	few	CASSLPQGIYEQYF	TGTGCCAGCAGCTTACCACAGGGGATCTACGAGCAGTACTTC
TRBJ2-1	TRBD2	TRBV10-2	.	CASQLAGRSEQFF	TGCGCCAGCCAACTAGCGGGAAGGAGTGAGCAGTTCTTC
TRBJ2-5	.	TRBV7-2	.	CASSPRPREQETQYF	TGTGCCAGCAGCCCTCGCCCTCGGGAGCAAGAGACCCAGTACTTC
TRBJ2-7	.	TRBV6-2/TRBV6-3	few	CASNGPASYEQYF	TGTGCCAGCAATGGCCCCGCCTCGTACGAGCAGTACTTC
TRBJ2-5	.	TRBV10-3	.	CAIAVQQETQYF	TGTGCCATTGCAGTCCAACAAGAGACCCAGTACTTC
TRBJ1-5	.	TRBV20-1	.	CSARASVNQPQHF	TGCAGTGCTAGAGCTAGTGTCAATCAGCCCCAGCATTTT
TRBJ2-1	.	TRBV5-6	.	CASSRAVGGEQFF	TGTGCCAGCAGCCGGGCGGTTGGCGGTGAGCAGTTCTTC
TRBJ2-2	.	TRBV9	.	CAGSVEDTGELFF	TGTGCCGGCAGCGTAGAGGACACCGGGGAGCTGTTTTTT
TRBJ2-5	.	TRBV11-2	few	CASSAGGDPVETQYF	TGTGCCAGCAGCGCCGGAGGGGATCCAGTCGAGACCCAGTACTTC
TRBJ2-3	TRBD1	TRBV5-5	few	CASNPPPGQGSDTQYF	TGTGCCAGCAACCCACCCCCGGGACAGGGGTCAGATACGCAGTATTTT